The 18 T cell receptor beta chains listed next were all sequenced from one sample in a study of cytomegalovirus exposure and HLA in healthy donors. With 60 Vbeta and 13 Jbeta primers, the PCR was carried out. Method: immunoSEQ multiplex PCR; TCRdb's copy keeps in-frame clones and lacks some. The table includes approximately 110,000 clones, 70% to 80% detected once. The source material was PBMCs. The receptor source for this set is a man aged 45 to 65 in good health and CMV-seronegative.

The chain recombines TRBV4-1 with TRBJ1-2; TRBD1 agrees at 7 bases. Germline V gene sequence: CDR1 MGHRA, CDR2 YSYEKL. The CDR3 spans 16 residues. V gave up 4 bases and J gave up 5 bases; unmatched junction bases: 13. The CDR3 coding sequence is TGCGCCAGCAGCCGAGAAACGACAGGGTATTCTTATGGCTACACCTTC. It yields the protein CASSRETTGYSYGYTF.

The chain combines TRBV6-1 with TRBJ2-7; possibly TRBD1 for D (5 bases). Germline V gene lookup returns CDR1 MNHNS and CDR2 SASEGT. The V and J ends lost 7 bases and 4 bases respectively, with 14 bases between them. The CDR3 is made up of 13 amino acids. The CDR3 region has the DNA TGTGCCAGCAACTGGCCAGGGAAGTACGAGCAGTACGTC. Translating it yields CASNWPGKYEQYV.

A few counts support this clone. This sequence joins TRBV9 and TRBJ2-7; maybe TRBD2 (6 bases). This CDR3 has 13 residues. The V end lost 1 base, the J end lost 6 bases, and 11 bases lay between the germline ends. Germline assignment: CDR1 SGDLS and CDR2 YYNGEE. The DNA of the CDR3 is TGTGCCAGCAGCGTATTAATGGGGGGCGAGCAGTACTTC. This sequence encodes CASSVLMGGEQYF.

The chain recombines TRBV5-6 with TRBJ2-3, with a tentative D call TRBD1 (5 bases). V gave up 0 bases and J gave up 4 bases, with 21 bases separating them. Germline V gene sequence: CDR1 SGHDT, CDR2 YYEEEE. The CDR3 length is 18 residues. In DNA form, the CDR3 reads TGTGCCAGCAGCTTGGGGACATTTGGTATCGCTTGGGCAGATACGCAGTATTTT. Residues: CASSLGTFGIAWADTQYF.

The DNA of the CDR3 is TGTGCCAGCTCACCATTGGAAACAGGGAAGGGCAATCAGCCCCAGCATTTT. Residues: CASSPLETGKGNQPQHF. The chain recombines TRBV18 with TRBJ1-5, with a possible D match to TRBD1 (6 bases). Germline V gives CDR1 KGHSH, CDR2 LQKENI. Trimming stripped 2 bases from V and 2 bases from J, with 16 bases between. The length of the CDR3 is 17 residues.

The chain is built from TRBV9 and TRBJ1-6, with 8 bases aligning to TRBD1. This CDR3 has 14 residues. J lost 12 bases, V lost 1 base, and 6 bases had no gene match. Germline CDR1 reads SGDLS; CDR2 reads YYNGEE. This chain's CDR3 is CASSVTGGGGPLHF. The CDR3 region has the DNA TGTGCCAGCAGCGTAACAGGGGGTGGAGGACCCCTCCACTTT.

The chain employs TRBV10-2 and TRBJ1-1; D gene ambiguous. The CDR3 length is 13 residues. The V gene lost 0 bases and the J gene lost 5 bases, with 7 bases spanning the gap. The germline V gene encodes CDR1 WSHSY and CDR2 SAAADI. As DNA, the CDR3 is TGCGCCAGCAGTGAGTCCCGGGGAACTGAAGCTTTCTTT. Residues: CASSESRGTEAFF.

The rearrangement joins TRBV7-9 to TRBJ2-3, with D possibly being TRBD1 (6 bases). The germline CDR1 and CDR2 sequences are SEHNR and FQNEAQ (reference sequence). The CDR3 covers 17 residues. V lost 5 bases and J lost 1, with 19 bases in between. CDR3 bases: TGTGCCAGCAGCCAACCGGGAAGAGGACAGCGCACAGATACGCAGTATTTT. Translating gives CASSQPGRGQRTDTQYF.

The J gene is TRBJ2-5, the V gene TRBV9, with D maybe TRBD2 (5 bases). With 0 bases removed from V and 1 base from J, the gap between germline ends came to 13 bases. Germline CDR1 reads SGDLS; CDR2 reads YYNGEE. The CDR3 runs to 16 residues. The DNA for the CDR3 is TGTGCCAGCAGCGTAGGGGTGCGGGCCCGCCAAGAGACCCAGTACTTC. Translating it yields CASSVGVRARQETQYF.

The J gene is TRBJ2-1, the V gene TRBV4-2; 8 bases map to TRBD1. This CDR3 is built from 16 residues. The germline V gene encodes CDR1 LGHNA and CDR2 YNFKEQ. The V and J ends lost 4 bases and 1 base, in that order; junction bases with no gene match: 6. The CDR3 nucleotides read TGTGCCAGCAGCCTACCGGACAGGGCTTCCTACAATGAGCAGTTCTTC. This translates into CASSLPDRASYNEQFF.

This clone turned up a few times. The chain recombines TRBV6-1 with TRBJ2-7; a possible D gene is TRBD1 (5 bases). V lost 3 bases and J 3 bases, leaving 6 bases between the germline ends. Germline assignment: CDR1 MNHNS and CDR2 SASEGT. The CDR3 loop spans 12 amino acids. The CDR3 region has the DNA TGTGCCAGCAGTGACGACAGCTACGAGCAGTACGTC. It codes for CASSDDSYEQYV.

V usage is TRBV2 and J usage is TRBJ2-1, with a tentative D call TRBD1 (6 bases). The CDR3 has 16 amino acids. Germline V gene lookup returns CDR1 SNHLY and CDR2 FYNNEI. V was shortened by 4 bases and J by 3 bases, with 16 bases between the two germline ends. The CDR3, as DNA: TGTGCCAGCAGTGCTTTGACAGGTTCTATCTACAATGAGCAGTTCTTC. This sequence encodes CASSALTGSIYNEQFF.

V usage is TRBV6-6 and J usage is TRBJ1-1; 8 bases line up with TRBD1. With 8 bases clipped from V and 4 bases from J, the junction kept 12 bases outside the gene matches. Germline values: CDR1 MNHNY, CDR2 SVGAGI (reference sequence). There are 15 residues in the CDR3. CDR3 loop: CASRGPRTGSTEAFF. The CDR3 nucleotides read TGTGCCAGCCGGGGCCCTAGGACAGGGAGCACTGAAGCTTTCTTT.

The CDR3 bases are TGTGCCAGCAGCCCCCGGACAGGAGCTAATGAAAAACTGTTTTTT. Residues: CASSPRTGANEKLFF. The rearrangement uses TRBV4-2 and TRBJ1-4; TRBD1 agrees at 7 bases. The CDR3 is 15 residues long. Germline V lookup: CDR1 LGHNA, CDR2 YNFKEQ. V was clipped by 4 bases and J by 3 bases; unmatched bases: 5.

This clone was recorded once. The gene calls are TRBV6-1 and TRBJ2-7, with 10 bases lining up with TRBD1. With V trimmed by 1 base and J by 3 bases, 0 bases remained unmatched. The germline V gene encodes CDR1 MNHNS and CDR2 SASEGT. CDR3 length: 14 residues. The DNA of the CDR3 is TGTGCCAGCAGTGAAGGGACAGGGGGCTACGAGCAGTACGTC. Residues: CASSEGTGGYEQYV.

The chain uses TRBV13 and TRBJ1-1; 9 bases map to TRBD1. The V gene end was trimmed by 1 base and the J gene end by 4 bases; junction bases not matched to a gene: 13. The CDR3 covers 18 residues. The germline gives CDR1 PRHDT, CDR2 FYEKMQ (reference sequence). The CDR3 coding sequence is TGTGCCAGCAGCTTAGACCTTGGGGGACAGGGTGAAGGCACTGAAGCTTTCTTT. It encodes CASSLDLGGQGEGTEAFF. Together with reference TRBV13 and TRBJ1-1, the CDR3 gives the full variable domain: AAGVIQSPRHLIKEKRETATLKCYPIPRHDTVYWYQQGPGQDPQFLISFYEKMQSDKGSIPDRFSAQQFSDYHSELNMSSLELGDSALYFCASSLDLGGQGEGTEAFFGQGTRLTVV.

CDR3 region: CASSYSRRALYNEQFF. The CDR3 region has the DNA TGTGCCAGCAGTTACTCGAGGCGGGCCCTTTACAATGAGCAGTTCTTC. The V call is TRBV6-5, the J call TRBJ2-1, with D perhaps matching TRBD2 (5 bases). From germline, CDR1 is MNHEY and CDR2 SVGAGI. The V gene lost 0 bases and the J gene lost 4 bases, with 13 bases spanning the gap. The length of the CDR3 is 16 residues.

The V gene is TRBV5-1, the J gene TRBJ1-2; the match to TRBD1 covers 10 bases. The germline gives CDR1 SGHRS, CDR2 YFSETQ. The CDR3 is 17 amino acids. The junction had 15 bases not matched to a gene; V was cut back by 3 bases and J by 7 bases. The CDR3 sequence is CASSSGGTGVSHGGYTF. As DNA, the CDR3 is TGCGCCAGCAGCTCCGGCGGGACAGGGGTTAGTCATGGTGGCTACACCTTC. The whole variable domain, remainder taken from reference TRBV5-1 and TRBJ1-2, is KAGVTQTPRYLIKTRGQQVTLSCSPISGHRSVSWYQQTPGQGLQFLFEYFSETQRNKGNFPGRFSGRQFSNSRSEMNVSTLELGDSALYLCASSSGGTGVSHGGYTFGSGTRLTVV.